A selection of T cell receptor beta chains follows, all from one sample in a study of CD8 T cells in Susac syndrome. TCRdb redid the calling of the immunoSEQ multiplex PCR reads with MiXCR, one entry per CDR3 protein. The sample holds around 220,000 distinct CDR3 sequences; 92% are singletons and the top ten take less than 0.15%. Sequenced: CD8+ T cells from PBMCs. These receptors all come from a human donor with multiple sclerosis. The CDR3 runs from the conserved cysteine through the conserved F or W. The D gene is left open where the match is weak. The size of a clone is reported for some rows only, either as once, few or many, or as a class for expanded clones.

>TRBJ1-3|-|TRBV15|-
CATSLSYASSGNTIYF
TGTGCCACCAGCTTATCCTATGCCTCCTCTGGAAACACCATATATTTT
>TRBJ2-7|-|TRBV5-1|-
CASSLVSPSDGGWAYEQYF
TGCGCCAGCAGCTTGGTGTCTCCTAGCGATGGGGGCTGGGCCTACGAGCAGTACTTC
>TRBJ2-7|-|TRBV12-3/TRBV12-4|TRBD1
CASTSDRDYEQYF
TGTGCCAGCACTTCGGACAGGGACTACGAGCAGTACTTC
>TRBJ2-5|-|TRBV4-1|TRBD1
CASSQGWAGGMETQYF
TGCGCCAGCAGCCAAGGGTGGGCAGGGGGCATGGAGACCCAGTACTTC
>TRBJ2-2|-|TRBV6-5|-
CATWKDTGELFF
TGTGCCACCTGGAAAGACACCGGGGAGCTGTTTTTT
>TRBJ2-7|-|TRBV7-8|TRBD1
CASSSRDRGGDEQYF
TGTGCCAGCAGCTCAAGGGACAGGGGTGGCGACGAGCAGTACTTC
>TRBJ1-4|-|TRBV7-9|-
CASSLPPGEKLFF
TGTGCCAGCAGCTTACCTCCGGGGGAAAAACTGTTTTTT
>TRBJ1-4|-|TRBV5-1|TRBD1
CASSLDRTGPAATNEKLFF
TGCGCCAGCAGCTTGGATCGGACAGGGCCCGCGGCAACTAATGAAAAACTGTTTTTT
>TRBJ2-1|-|TRBV9|TRBD2
CASSHRLAGGYNEQFF
TGTGCCAGCAGCCACCGACTAGCGGGAGGGTACAATGAGCAGTTCTTC
>TRBJ2-2|-|TRBV18|-
CASSPRYRAGDTGELFF
TGTGCCAGCTCACCACGTTACAGGGCGGGGGACACCGGGGAGCTGTTTTTT
>TRBJ1-1|-|TRBV7-9|-
CASSQAKYRENTEAFF
TGTGCCAGCAGCCAGGCGAAGTACAGGGAGAACACTGAAGCTTTCTTT
>TRBJ2-3|-|TRBV12-3/TRBV12-4|TRBD2
CASSFSGGVDTQYF
TGTGCCAGCAGTTTTAGCGGGGGGGTTGATACGCAGTATTTT
>TRBJ1-2|-|TRBV9|TRBD1
CASSVESGQGSYGYTF
TGTGCCAGCAGCGTAGAGTCTGGACAGGGGAGTTATGGCTACACCTTC
>TRBJ1-1|once|TRBV7-9|TRBD1
CASIPSGQLNTEAFF
TGTGCCAGCATTCCCTCGGGACAGTTGAACACTGAAGCTTTCTTT
>TRBJ1-5|-|TRBV7-3|-
CASSPGLQNQPQHF
TGTGCCAGCAGCCCTGGACTGCAAAATCAGCCCCAGCATTTT
>TRBJ2-5|-|TRBV6-6|TRBD1
CASSQRDSEEETQYF
TGTGCCAGCAGTCAGAGGGACAGCGAAGAAGAGACCCAGTACTTC
>TRBJ1-5|-|TRBV6-5|TRBD1
CASSATGGRQPQHF
TGTGCCAGCAGTGCGACAGGGGGCAGGCAGCCCCAGCATTTT
>TRBJ1-1|once|TRBV7-3|-
CASSFSVRNPNTEAFF
TGTGCCAGCAGCTTTTCCGTACGCAACCCGAACACTGAAGCTTTCTTT
>TRBJ2-5|-|TRBV4-1|-
CASRPGRNQETQYF
TGCGCCAGCAGACCAGGACGGAACCAAGAGACCCAGTACTTC
>TRBJ1-6|-|TRBV4-2|-
CASSQVENNSPLHF
TGTGCCAGCAGCCAAGTGGAGAATAATTCACCCCTCCACTTT
>TRBJ1-1|once|TRBV6-6|TRBD1
CACRDSIAGDNTEAFF
TGTGCCTGCCGGGACAGCATTGCGGGGGACAACACTGAAGCTTTCTTT
>TRBJ2-1|-|TRBV28|TRBD2
CASRAGGNEQFF
TGTGCCAGCAGGGCGGGAGGCAATGAGCAGTTCTTC
>TRBJ2-7|-|TRBV4-1|-
CASSQEWRKVYEQYF
TGCGCCAGCAGCCAAGAATGGAGGAAGGTCTACGAGCAGTACTTC
>TRBJ2-5|-|TRBV9|-
CASSVETGMMETQYF
TGTGCCAGCAGCGTAGAAACAGGGATGATGGAGACCCAGTACTTC
>TRBJ2-2|-|TRBV25-1|-
CASSDWVSNGELFF
TGTGCCAGCAGTGATTGGGTTTCTAACGGGGAGCTGTTTTTT
>TRBJ2-5|-|TRBV7-9|TRBD1
CASSFEQGETQYF
TGTGCCAGCAGCTTCGAACAGGGGGAGACCCAGTACTTC
>TRBJ1-2|-|TRBV12-3/TRBV12-4|-
CASSPGSYGYTF
TGTGCCAGCAGCCCTGGCAGCTATGGCTACACCTTC
>TRBJ2-7|-|TRBV12-3/TRBV12-4|-
CASSFGGEQYF
TGTGCCAGCAGTTTTGGCGGGGAGCAGTACTTC
>TRBJ2-1|-|TRBV19|TRBD2
CASSIDFPASGSGGEQFF
TGTGCCAGTAGTATAGATTTCCCGGCTAGCGGGAGCGGAGGTGAGCAGTTCTTC
>TRBJ1-1|-|TRBV12-3/TRBV12-4|-
CASGSPQGNTEAFF
TGTGCCAGCGGGTCCCCACAGGGGAACACTGAAGCTTTCTTT
>TRBJ2-2|-|TRBV5-6|-
CASSPGSGPGELFF
TGTGCCAGCAGCCCTGGCTCGGGTCCCGGGGAGCTGTTTTTT
>TRBJ1-2|-|TRBV7-9|-
CAGGGRADGYTF
TGTGCCGGGGGGGGTAGGGCCGATGGCTACACCTTC
>TRBJ2-1|-|TRBV29-1|-
CSVRGSYNEQFF
TGCAGCGTTCGTGGATCCTACAATGAGCAGTTCTTC
>TRBJ2-5|-|TRBV6-5|-
CASSYVEGRETQYF
TGTGCCAGCAGTTACGTAGAGGGGAGGGAGACCCAGTACTTC